Described below is a single T cell receptor (beta chain) sequence and its context. This clone was detected only once. Its antigen remains unidentified. No base qualities exist here, and no much larger clone lies one base off it. These data originate in a study of control samples from healthy donors and cancer patients (dated by TCRdb to 2020 to 2022). Preparation of the library involved the immunoSEQ multiplex PCR assay. TCRdb took over this immuneACCESS table, retaining in-frame rearrangements with V and J assigned. Such tables are incomplete; in checked studies, under half of the missing clones stem from an unresolved V gene, and the remainder is unexplained. Across this sample there are around 100,000 clones, with roughly 90% seen only once. 15% to 20% of the sample is in the top ten clones. At the junction V is shortened by 5 bases and J by 7 bases, with 18 bases in between. The germline V gene (reference sequence) yields LNHDA for CDR1 and SQIVND for CDR2. Taken from cysteine to phenylalanine, the CDR3 has 15 residues. Solely the CDR3 DNA is kept, with 45 bases framed from the first base.

The sequence was collected from a woman between 45 and 60 years old in good health. The chain uses TRBV19 and TRBJ1-5; a weak D assignment points to TRBD1 (6 bases agree). The sequencing input was blood. The CDR3 reads CASSADSPGWQPQHF. The base sequence is TGTGCCAGTAGTGCGGACAGCCCCGGATGGCAGCCCCAGCATTTT.